The 16 T cell receptor beta chains listed next were all sequenced from one sample in a study of blood T cells in healthy people across ages. Next came a second PCR, run for roughly 7 to 12 cycles, which used a sample-barcoded 5' primer along with a J-beta primer mix. TCRdb recomputed calls from the 5' RACE reads with MiXCR, one row per CDR3 protein. The sample holds roughly 1,300,000 distinct CDR3 sequences, 55% to 75% seen once. The sequenced sample was blood. The receptors stem from a man between 18 and 35 years old in good health.

The chain couples TRBV7-6 to TRBJ2-2; D is undetermined. This CDR3 is 12 amino acids long. CDR1 is SGHVS, CDR2 FNYEAQ, per germline. With 5 bases removed from V and 13 bases from J, the gap between germline ends came to 14 bases. CDR3 sequence (DNA): TGTGCCAGCAGCCCTACCGCGCGCGGGCTGTTTTTT. Protein: CASSPTARGLFF.

The table lists this clonotype with a few counts. The chain couples TRBV15 to TRBJ2-3; the match to TRBD1 covers 12 bases. V lost 3 bases, J lost 5 bases, and 9 bases stayed unmatched. The CDR3 extends over 17 amino acids. Germline-derived CDR1 and CDR2 are LNHNV and YYDKDF (reference sequence). The CDR3 DNA reads as TGTGCCACCAGCAGGCGCTCGGGACAGGGGGCAGGAGATACGCAGTATTTT. It yields the protein CATSRRSGQGAGDTQYF.

The genes are TRBV20-1 and TRBJ1-2, with a possible D match to TRBD1 (6 bases). The germline CDR1 and CDR2 sequences are DFQATT and SNEGSKA (reference sequence). This CDR3 has 13 amino acids. Trimming removed 3 bases at V and 8 bases at J, with 16 bases between. The CDR3 DNA follows: TGCAGTGCTAGGACCGTTTGGGGGGCCGGCTACACCTTC. It yields the protein CSARTVWGAGYTF.

This chain links TRBV12-3 or TRBV12-4 with TRBJ2-7; possible D gene TRBD2, 5 bases. V lost 2 bases, J lost 6 bases, and 14 bases lay in between. The CDR3 totals 14 residues. DNA for the CDR3: TGTGCCAGCAGTTTAATGGGGAGTGAGGGCGAGCAGTACTTC. Translating gives CASSLMGSEGEQYF.

The CDR3 bases are TGTGCCAGCAGATCGGGCCGCGGCTACACCTTC. This codes for CASRSGRGYTF. V is TRBV11-2 and J is TRBJ1-2, with no clear D. The germline gives CDR1 SGHAT, CDR2 FQNNGV. The germline V and J ends were trimmed by 6 bases and 8 bases, with 10 bases remaining between them. There are 11 residues in the CDR3.

This clonotype was seen a handful of times. The CDR3 here is CASSLDPQRGVPNEQFF. In DNA, the CDR3 is TGTGCCAGCAGCTTAGACCCCCAGAGGGGGGTACCAAATGAGCAGTTCTTC. This chain connects TRBV7-2 to TRBJ2-1; D possibly uses TRBD1 or TRBD2 (6 bases each). Germline V CDR1 and CDR2: SGHTA, FQGNSA. The CDR3 runs 17 residues. Trimming removed 1 base at V and 7 bases at J, with 20 bases between.

V gene TRBV27 combines with J gene TRBJ2-2, with D unresolved. Trimming took off 6 bases at V and 4 bases at J, with 12 bases between the two ends. Per the germline V gene, CDR1 is MNHEY and CDR2 is SMNVEV (reference sequence). CDR3 length: 14 amino acids. The CDR3 DNA reads TGTGCCAGCAGGACCGTGGGTGGCACCGGGGAGCTGTTTTTT. Translated: CASRTVGGTGELFF.

This clonotype has more than one count but fewer than ten. The chain recombines TRBV20-1 with TRBJ2-1; TRBD2 is a possible D gene (5 bases). The germline CDR1 and CDR2 sequences are DFQATT and SNEGSKA (reference sequence). The germline V and J ends were trimmed by 2 bases and 3 bases, with 14 bases remaining between them. The length of the CDR3 is 15 residues. CDR3 sequence reads: CSARSLSGDYNEQFF. CDR3 DNA sequence: TGCAGTGCTAGAAGCCTAAGCGGCGACTACAATGAGCAGTTCTTC.

The genes are TRBV29-1 and TRBJ2-1; the match to TRBD1 covers 7 bases. The J call may be wrong; the DNA end is better matched by TRBJ2-7. Germline CDR1 SQVTM, CDR2 ANQGSEA. The CDR3 has 12 residues. The CDR3: CSVVPGTDEQYF. CDR3 bases: TGCAGCGTTGTTCCCGGGACAGATGAGCAGTACTTC.

The V and J genes are TRBV5-1 and TRBJ2-2, with D possibly TRBD1 on 6 matching bases. Trimming shortened V by 1 base and J by 4 bases, and 11 bases separated the two germline ends. CDR1 and CDR2 from the germline V gene are SGHRS and YFSETQ. This CDR3 is built from 15 residues. The CDR3 nucleotides are TGCGCCAGCAGCTTGCCAACAGGGAGCACCGGGGAGCTGTTTTTT. Translating it yields CASSLPTGSTGELFF.

The CDR3 is CAWSVGSLGGNEQFF. The CDR3 region has the DNA TGTGCCTGGAGTGTAGGTAGCCTGGGGGGGAATGAGCAGTTCTTC. V gene TRBV30 combines with J gene TRBJ2-1; 7 bases are shared with TRBD2. Germline CDR1 and CDR2: GTSNPN and SVGIG (reference sequence). The CDR3 runs 15 residues. Unmatched junction bases numbered 9, after V lost 0 bases and J lost 7 bases.

This chain joins TRBV10-3 and TRBJ2-7; maybe TRBD1 (6 bases). This CDR3 region has 18 residues. Trimming removed 1 base at V and 0 bases at J, with 19 bases between. Germline-derived CDR1 and CDR2 are ENHRY and SYGVKD. CDR3 residues: CAISEYGTGPLSSYEQYF. The CDR3 region has the DNA TGTGCCATCAGTGAGTATGGTACAGGGCCCTTGAGCTCCTACGAGCAGTACTTC.

The rearrangement links TRBV12-3 or TRBV12-4 to TRBJ2-1; 7 nucleotides agree with TRBD1. There are 14 residues in the CDR3. Trimming took 5 bases from V and 9 from J; bases not matched to a gene: 10. This CDR3 reads CASSQLIQGSEQFF. The CDR3 region has the DNA TGTGCCAGCAGTCAGCTAATACAGGGGAGTGAGCAGTTCTTC.

This clonotype has at least ten counts. The chain combines TRBV20-1 with TRBJ1-6; D is ambiguous. The V end lost 3 bases, the J end lost 9 bases, and 18 bases lay between the germline ends. This CDR3 comprises 15 residues. Germline CDR1 and CDR2: DFQATT and SNEGSKA (reference sequence). CDR3 bases: TGCAGTGCTAGTCTCGGTGGTCGTACGGGTTCACCCCTCCACTTT. Amino acid sequence: CSASLGGRTGSPLHF.

This clonotype was observed a handful of times. The chain recombines TRBV20-1 with TRBJ2-7; 7 bases are shared with TRBD1. There are 13 residues in the CDR3. J gave up 4 bases and V 2 bases, and 5 bases lay outside the gene matches. Per germline, CDR1 DFQATT and CDR2 SNEGSKA (reference sequence). CDR3 protein: CSARRQGSYEQYF. The CDR3 bases are TGCAGTGCTAGAAGACAGGGTTCTTACGAGCAGTACTTC.

This clonotype showed up just a few times. This chain joins TRBV29-1 and TRBJ1-2; 9 positions agree with TRBD1. Germline CDR1 is SQVTM and CDR2 is ANQGSEA. The CDR3 totals 15 residues. With 4 bases clipped from V and 2 bases from J, the junction kept 8 bases outside the gene matches. The CDR3 DNA reads as TGCAGCGTTGCCCAGTGGGACAGGGTGAACTATGGCTACACCTTC. This encodes CSVAQWDRVNYGYTF.